This paragraph reports one T cell receptor (beta chain). TCRdb passed the 5' RACE reads through MiXCR, listing each CDR3 protein once. Of just under 600,000 distinct CDR3 sequences in the sample, approximately 15% were seen once. Germline-derived CDR1 and CDR2 are ENHRY and SYGVKD. V shed 8 bases, J shed 4 bases, and the junction held 10 bases outside the gene matches. The length of the CDR3 is 16 residues. The data were obtained in a study of T cells after yellow fever vaccination. This sample comprised PBMCs, obtained on the day of the yellow fever booster vaccination. The receptor comes from a man younger than 45 who received the YFV17D yellow fever vaccine. This chain joins TRBV10-3 and TRBJ2-2; 10 bases match TRBD2. CDR3: CAILSKREGSTGELFF. In DNA form, the CDR3 reads TGTGCCATCCTGTCCAAGCGGGAGGGTAGCACCGGGGAGCTGTTTTTT.